This T cell receptor (beta chain) was identified in a study of cytotoxic CD8 clonotypes in ibrutinib-treated CLL. Study details: Complete response was seen in 2 patients and partial in about 24; some 12 progressed and some 14 stayed remitted after a median 68 months.

Study outcomes and limitations: Clonality was higher at ibrutinib response and returned toward baseline at progression. Rare overall, public clonotypes shrank or held steady under therapy. The times at which samples were taken varied between sustained-remission and progressing patients.

CDR1 is ENHRY, CDR2 SYGVKD, per germline. V lost 9 bases and J lost 0; bases outside the gene matches: 4. The CDR3 has 13 amino acids. This clone was counted only a few times. Its antigen is undetermined. Data came from immunoSEQ multiplex PCR; TCRdb stores just in-frame clones and leaves some out. The sample carries 50,000 to 70,000 clones, 50% to 65% recorded once. This chain uses TRBV10-3 with TRBJ1-2, with TRBD1 matching over 7 bases. Here the sequenced sample was PBMCs, taken at disease progression, from a patient treated with ibrutinib. The clonotype was recovered from a human donor with chronic lymphocytic leukemia. CDR3: CAIQGGPNYGYTF. The DNA for the CDR3 is TGTGCCATTCAGGGGGGCCCTAACTATGGCTACACCTTC.